This T cell receptor (beta chain) comes out of a study of T-cell reconstitution after alpha-beta-depleted transplantation in children listed by TCRdb under 2016. Study-wide context: T-cell immune reconstitution after TCRalphabeta/CD19-depleted allogeneic hematopoietic cell transplantation in children was quantitatively tracked in the study by means of TCR repertoire profiling.

The library came from PCR. For sequencing, an Illumina HiSeq 2500 was employed. Molecular barcoding was employed in the preparation of TCR libraries, with unique molecular identifiers being used to normalize TCRbeta repertoire quantification. In-frame beta chains were kept once TCRdb had trimmed the public reads at Q25 with fastp and called clones with MiXCR. When rows share a CDR3 protein, they turn into one entry using the most common DNA and genes. This sample holds around 680,000 distinct CDR3 sequences; 16% were observed only once. 1.1% of the sample is held by the ten biggest clonotypes. About this clonotype: Its target antigen remains unknown. Per-base qualities were not stored, and no clone one base away is much larger.

CDR1 and CDR2 (SQVTM, ANQGSEA) derive from the germline V gene. V and J are trimmed by 2 bases and 11 bases, and the gene matches miss 5 bases of the junction. The CDR3 runs 11 amino acids, cysteine and phenylalanine included. Left in the record is the CDR3 DNA by itself, 33 bases read in frame from the first base. The sample here was PBMCs from the stem cell graft donor, taken from the stem cell graft. The chain joins TRBV29-1 to TRBJ2-7; a stretch of 8 junction bases matches TRBD1. The source is a human donor who donated a stem cell graft to a child with acute myeloid leukemia. The DNA is as follows: TGCAGCGTTGAAAGTTCACAGGGGGAGTACTTC. Translated, it gives CSVESSQGEYF.